The 14 T cell receptor beta chains in this list originate from one sample, sequenced in a study of blood T cell repertoires in COVID-19 (dated by TCRdb to about 2020). Libraries were constructed by the immunoSEQ multiplex PCR assay. Imported from immuneACCESS, the table was reduced by TCRdb to in-frame sequences with V and J called. These copies leave out some clones; in studies compared against another copy, an unresolved V gene accounts for under half, and the cause of the remainder is not known. Present in this sample are roughly 50,000 clones, about 83% of which were seen just once. The ten largest clonotypes hold less than 6.5% of the sample. The sequencing input was peripheral blood. The origin of the receptors is a woman aged 55-70 years with acute or convalescent COVID-19.

The chain has TRBV5-1 and TRBJ2-3, with a possible D match to TRBD2 (6 bases). Germline-derived CDR1 and CDR2 are SGHRS and YFSETQ. Trimming pared 0 bases from V and 1 base from J, leaving 9 bases between. The CDR3 sequence is 15 residues long. The CDR3 DNA reads TGCGCCAGCAGCTTGGATCCTAGCGGCACAGATACGCAGTATTTT. Translating gives CASSLDPSGTDTQYF.

This rearrangement joins TRBV5-5 to TRBJ2-5; D remains unclear. Germline V CDR1 and CDR2: SGHKS, YYEKEE (reference sequence). The CDR3 runs to 14 residues. Trimming cost V 3 bases and J 3 bases, with 12 bases left between them. The CDR3 DNA follows: TGTGCCAGCAGCTCTTACCTTCGGGAAGAGACCCAGTACTTC. This codes for CASSSYLREETQYF.

CDR3 nucleotides: TGTGCCAGCAGCACTACAGGGTTTGGCTACACCTTC. This translates into CASSTTGFGYTF. This chain connects TRBV6-5 to TRBJ1-2; tentatively, D is TRBD1 (6 bases). The CDR3 consists of 12 residues. The V gene's germline CDR1 is MNHEY and CDR2 SVGAGI. Trimming shortened V by 6 bases and J by 7 bases, and 12 bases separated the two germline ends.

This chain uses TRBV4-3 with TRBJ2-1; D remains ambiguous. Trimming took 0 bases from V and 2 from J, leaving 5 bases between them. The CDR3 runs 14 residues. The germline gives CDR1 LGHNA, CDR2 YSLEER. As DNA, the CDR3 is TGCGCCAGCAGCCAAGAAACGGCCTACAATGAGCAGTTCTTC. It specifies CASSQETAYNEQFF.

The rearrangement links TRBV5-1 to TRBJ2-1, with 7 bases fitting TRBD2. Germline trimming cut 4 bases from V and 9 bases from J; bases unmatched to any gene: 13. Germline CDR1 reads SGHRS; CDR2 reads YFSETQ. This CDR3 is 15 amino acids long. For the CDR3, the DNA is TGCGCCAGCAGCCTGGATCTAGCGGCCTCAGGTGAGCAGTTCTTC. It codes for CASSLDLAASGEQFF.

The J gene is TRBJ2-5, the V gene TRBV19; D is ambiguous. The ends were cut back, 4 bases at V and 1 base at J, with 7 bases in the middle. The CDR3 covers 13 residues. CDR1 LNHDA and CDR2 SQIVND come from the germline V gene (reference sequence). The CDR3 loop reads CASSKQIQETQYF. The CDR3 bases are TGTGCCAGTAGTAAACAGATCCAAGAGACCCAGTACTTC.

There are a few counts of this clone. V usage is TRBV27 and J usage is TRBJ1-1, with 8 bases that match TRBD1. V gave up 4 bases and J gave up 5 bases; unmatched junction bases: 6. The CDR3 is 14 amino acids. The germline V gene encodes CDR1 MNHEY and CDR2 SMNVEV (reference sequence). CDR3 nucleotides: TGTGCCAGCAGTTCGTACAGGGGGAGGACTGAAGCTTTCTTT. Its translation: CASSSYRGRTEAFF.

The CDR3 region has the DNA TGTGCCAGCAGCTTAGGGACTAGCGGGAGTGAAGAGACCCAGTACTTC. It translates to CASSLGTSGSEETQYF. This sequence joins TRBV11-3 and TRBJ2-5; 13 nucleotides line up with TRBD2. The V gene's germline CDR1 is SGHNT and CDR2 YENEEA. The CDR3 runs 16 residues. V trimming: 1 base; J trimming: 3 bases; junction bases outside the gene matches: 2.

The chain joins TRBV12-3 or TRBV12-4 to TRBJ2-1; 7 nucleotides agree with TRBD1. This CDR3 has 13 residues. Trimming at V came to 6 bases and at J to 6 bases, leaving 5 bases not matched to a gene. Written as DNA, the CDR3 is TGTGCCAGCAGCAGAGGGACAGCCAATGAGCAGTTCTTC. Translating gives CASSRGTANEQFF.

The chain links TRBV5-3 to TRBJ2-7, with 12 bases lining up with TRBD2. TRBV5-3 is an open reading frame whose function is uncertain. The CDR3 spans 20 residues. After removal of 0 bases from V and 5 bases from J, the junction contained 18 bases not matched to a gene. The DNA of the CDR3 is TGTGCCAGAAGCTTGGCCCTGGCGGTCGAGACTAGCGGGAGAAGGCACGAGCAGTACTTC. Translating it yields CARSLALAVETSGRRHEQYF.

The rearrangement joins TRBV4-1 to TRBJ2-2, with D possibly being TRBD2 (5 bases). Germline assignment: CDR1 MGHRA and CDR2 YSYEKL. This CDR3 is built from 16 residues. V was cut by 4 bases and J by 7 bases, with 19 bases left in between. The CDR3 is CASSPSTSAALGELFF. The CDR3 region has the DNA TGCGCCAGCAGCCCTTCTACTAGTGCCGCCCTCGGGGAGCTGTTTTTT.

The gene calls are TRBV5-6 and TRBJ2-1; perhaps TRBD1 as D (5 bases). Per the germline V gene, CDR1 is SGHDT and CDR2 is YYEEEE. V shed 0 bases and J shed 9 bases, with 7 bases lying between them. There are 12 residues in the CDR3. In nucleotides, the CDR3 is TGTGCCAGCAGCTTGGGGGGCCGTGAGCAGTTCTTC. This encodes CASSLGGREQFF.

This CDR3 reads CASSPRDRTPWGYTF. Written as DNA, the CDR3 is TGTGCCAGCAGCCCTCGGGACAGAACGCCCTGGGGCTACACCTTC. This chain connects TRBV9 to TRBJ1-2, with 7 bases lining up with TRBD1. CDR1 and CDR2 (germline): SGDLS, YYNGEE. This CDR3 contains 15 residues. Germline trimming cut 4 bases from V and 8 bases from J; bases unmatched to any gene: 14.

V gene TRBV5-5 combines with J gene TRBJ1-2, with TRBD1 identical over 8 bases. Germline CDR1 is SGHKS and CDR2 is YYEKEE (reference sequence). V gave up 4 bases and J gave up 6 bases; unmatched junction bases: 14. The CDR3 runs to 16 residues. The CDR3 DNA is TGTGCCAGCAGCGAACTTGGGACAGGAAAATTAAATGGCTACACCTTC. Protein sequence: CASSELGTGKLNGYTF. The full variable domain, with the rest looked up from reference TRBV5-5 and TRBJ1-2, is DAGVTQSPTHLIKTRGQQVTLRCSPISGHKSVSWYQQVLGQGPQFIFQYYEKEERGRGNFPDRFSARQFPNYSSELNVNALLLGDSALYLCASSELGTGKLNGYTFGSGTRLTVV.